This T cell receptor (beta chain) was observed in a study of CD8 T cells in Susac syndrome. V was cut by 4 bases and J by 7 bases, with 19 bases left in between. The germline V gene has CDR1 MNHEY and CDR2 SVGAGI. The length of the CDR3 is 16 residues. The RNA, roughly 0.5 to 1 ug, was put through reverse transcription using random hexamers. Coverage of TCR beta CDR3 amplification by immunoSEQ multiplex PCR extended to 54 Vbeta and 13 Jbeta. TCRdb passed the immunoSEQ multiplex PCR reads through MiXCR, listing each CDR3 protein once. The sample includes about 300,000 distinct CDR3 sequences, over 75% seen only once; the top ten take 0.21%. In this sample, this clonotype turned up a few times. The multiple sclerosis controls comprised treatment-naive patients whose relapsing-remitting disease was stable or active.

The sample comprised CD8+ T cells from PBMCs. The V gene is TRBV6-5, the J gene TRBJ2-2, with D possibly being TRBD2 (5 bases). The TCR originated in a human donor with multiple sclerosis. CDR3 sequence reads: CASSFQLLGVDGELFF. CDR3 DNA: TGTGCCAGCAGTTTCCAGCTGTTGGGAGTTGACGGGGAGCTGTTTTTT.